These 30 T cell receptor beta chains share one sample of origin, sequenced in a study of blood T cell repertoires in COVID-19. Generated by immunoSEQ multiplex PCR, the TCRdb table keeps only in-frame clones and is missing some. The top ten hold approximately 12% of the sample, which has some 76,000 clones, approximately 80% seen once. The sample comprised peripheral blood. These receptors were collected from a man aged 45-65 years with acute or convalescent COVID-19.

The chain is built from TRBV6-5 and TRBJ1-1; D not resolved. V was cut by 0 bases and J by 8 bases, with 7 bases left in between. The CDR3 spans 12 residues. Germline loops: CDR1 MNHEY, CDR2 SVGAGI. The CDR3 nucleotides read TGTGCCAGCAGTTACTCGGCGGGGGAAGCTTTCTTT. Its protein product is CASSYSAGEAFF.

The rearrangement links TRBV3-1 (or the pseudogene TRBV3-2) to TRBJ2-7, with D hard to call. Germline V lookup: CDR1 LGHDT, CDR2 YNNKEL (reference sequence). This CDR3 spans 12 amino acids. V lost 4 bases and J lost 6, with 10 bases in between. CDR3 loop: CASSPFSGEQYF. The CDR3 nucleotides are TGTGCCAGCAGCCCCTTCTCGGGCGAGCAGTACTTC.

The table lists this clone with a few counts. The rearrangement links TRBV7-4 to TRBJ1-3; 7 bases map to TRBD1. Germline V gene sequence: CDR1 SGHVT, CDR2 SQSDAQ. The CDR3 sequence is 17 residues long. Trimming removed 5 bases from V and 4 bases from J; junction bases left unmatched: 14. CDR3 sequence (DNA): TGTGCCAGCAGCCCACGGCGGGACGACAGGGTAGGAAACACCATATATTTT. As protein: CASSPRRDDRVGNTIYF. Looking up the rest from reference TRBV7-4 and TRBJ1-3 gives the full variable domain: GAGVSQSPRYKVAKRGRDVALRCDSISGHVTLYWYRQTLGQGSEVLTYSQSDAQRDKSGRPSGRFSAERPERSVSTLKIQRTEQGDSAVYLCASSPRRDDRVGNTIYFGEGSWLTVV.

The chain joins TRBV19 to TRBJ1-6; tentative D call: TRBD1 (6 bases). Germline V gene data show CDR1 as LNHDA and CDR2 as SQIVND (reference sequence). The length of the CDR3 is 15 residues. Trimming took off 3 bases at V and 7 bases at J, with 13 bases between the two ends. CDR3 loop: CASSIVGQGNSPLHF. DNA of the CDR3: TGTGCCAGTAGTATTGTGGGACAAGGAAATTCACCCCTCCACTTT.

The chain is built from TRBV18 and TRBJ1-5; 10 bases line up with TRBD1. Unmatched junction bases numbered 4, after V lost 3 bases and J lost 2 bases. This CDR3 comprises 16 residues. Per the germline V gene, CDR1 is KGHSH and CDR2 is LQKENI. CDR3 loop: CASSPLGTGGNQPQHF. CDR3 nucleotide sequence: TGTGCCAGCTCACCCCTCGGGACAGGGGGCAATCAGCCCCAGCATTTT.

The chain has TRBV7-9 and TRBJ2-7; TRBD1 matches at 10 bases. This CDR3 is 16 amino acids long. V lost 5 bases, J lost 5 bases, and 12 bases stayed unmatched. From germline, CDR1 is SEHNR and CDR2 FQNEAQ (reference sequence). The CDR3 loop reads CASSPTRDRGSHEQYF. Here the CDR3 DNA reads TGTGCCAGCAGCCCAACCCGGGACAGGGGAAGTCACGAGCAGTACTTC.

The chain is built from TRBV27 and TRBJ1-1; no firm D call. CDR3 length equals 16 residues. Per the germline V gene, CDR1 is MNHEY and CDR2 is SMNVEV (reference sequence). V was cut by 0 bases and J by 0 bases, with 11 bases left in between. CDR3 in DNA: TGTGCCAGCAGTTTATCTACTCCAGCGATGAACACTGAAGCTTTCTTT. Its translation: CASSLSTPAMNTEAFF.

The chain joins TRBV6-5 to TRBJ2-1; TRBD1 aligns across 7 bases. J lost 3 bases, V lost 3 bases, and 8 bases had no gene match. CDR3 size: 16 residues. The germline V gene has CDR1 MNHEY and CDR2 SVGAGI. The CDR3 sequence is CASSYYGQDNYNEQFF. The CDR3 nucleotides are TGTGCCAGCAGTTATTATGGACAGGACAACTACAATGAGCAGTTCTTC.

CDR3 DNA: TGTGCCAGCAGTTTATCGAAAGGGGGTCAGCCCCAGCATTTT. Translating it yields CASSLSKGGQPQHF. V is TRBV27 and J is TRBJ1-5, with TRBD1 as a possible D gene (6 bases). The CDR3 has 14 amino acids. Looked up from germline, CDR1 is MNHEY and CDR2 is SMNVEV (reference sequence). V dropped 0 bases and J dropped 6 bases, with 9 bases sitting between them.

This chain connects TRBV7-8 to TRBJ2-5; 9 bases are shared with TRBD1. The germline V gene has CDR1 SGHVS and CDR2 FQNEAQ. V shed 5 bases and J 5 bases; nucleotides not matched to a gene: 9. There are 15 residues in the CDR3. The CDR3 protein is CASSPTGGLRETQYF. CDR3 bases: TGTGCCAGCAGCCCGACAGGGGGGTTGCGGGAGACCCAGTACTTC.

There are a few counts of this clone. This chain uses TRBV27 with TRBJ2-5; 10 bases match TRBD1. Per germline, CDR1 MNHEY and CDR2 SMNVEV (reference sequence). After removal of 6 bases from V and 4 bases from J, the junction contained 17 bases not matched to a gene. CDR3 size: 18 residues. CDR3 DNA sequence: TGTGCCAGCAGCCTTACGGACAGGGGGATTTCAAGGGGAGAGACCCAGTACTTC. Encoded protein: CASSLTDRGISRGETQYF.

J is TRBJ1-2 and V is TRBV5-1; D uncertain. The CDR3 loop spans 14 amino acids. Trimming took 0 bases from V and 6 from J, leaving 12 bases between them. In germline, CDR1 is SGHRS, CDR2 YFSETQ. DNA for the CDR3: TGCGCCAGCAGCTTGGACGCGCTGCCTAATGGCTACACCTTC. Translation gives CASSLDALPNGYTF. Complete variable domain (other parts from reference TRBV5-1 and TRBJ1-2): KAGVTQTPRYLIKTRGQQVTLSCSPISGHRSVSWYQQTPGQGLQFLFEYFSETQRNKGNFPGRFSGRQFSNSRSEMNVSTLELGDSALYLCASSLDALPNGYTFGSGTRLTVV.

The chain joins TRBV14 to TRBJ2-3; D ambiguous. Germline CDR1 SGHDN, CDR2 FVKESK. With 1 base removed from V and 5 bases from J, the gap between germline ends came to 13 bases. CDR3 length: 15 residues. The CDR3 here is CASSQGDSLGDTQYF. CDR3 coding DNA: TGTGCCAGCAGCCAAGGTGACTCCCTGGGAGATACGCAGTATTTT.

The chain recombines TRBV5-6 with TRBJ1-2; D ambiguous. Germline values: CDR1 SGHDT, CDR2 YYEEEE. V lost 1 base and J lost 5, with 6 bases in between. CDR3 length: 12 residues. Here the CDR3 reads CASSLQAYGYTF. The CDR3, as DNA: TGTGCCAGCAGCTTGCAGGCTTATGGCTACACCTTC.

V and J are TRBV28 and TRBJ1-2; possible D gene TRBD1, 6 bases. The V and J ends lost 7 bases and 5 bases respectively, with 14 bases between them. This CDR3 is 13 amino acids long. Germline CDR1 is MDHEN and CDR2 is SYDVKM. The CDR3 is CASTDTGRYGYTF. The CDR3 DNA follows: TGTGCCAGCACCGACACAGGGCGGTATGGCTACACCTTC.

The CDR3 loop reads CASSRRPPNEKLFF. Written as DNA, the CDR3 is TGTGCCAGCAGTCGCAGGCCACCTAATGAAAAACTGTTTTTT. The chain uses TRBV27 and TRBJ1-4, with unresolved D. V lost 5 bases and J 3 bases, leaving 10 bases between the germline ends. Germline V gene sequence: CDR1 MNHEY, CDR2 SMNVEV (reference sequence). The CDR3 runs to 14 residues.

The chain combines TRBV4-3 with TRBJ2-3; 9 bases align to TRBD1. J gave up 6 bases and V 0 bases, and 7 bases lay outside the gene matches. The CDR3 runs 16 residues. The germline gives CDR1 LGHNA, CDR2 YSLEER. The CDR3 DNA follows: TGCGCCAGCAGCCAAGAGGCCGGGACAGGGTACGATACGCAGTATTTT. Translation gives CASSQEAGTGYDTQYF.

This clone was detected a few times. This chain connects TRBV19 to TRBJ2-1; 9 nucleotides line up with TRBD1. The length of the CDR3 is 16 residues. Germline lookup yields CDR1 LNHDA and CDR2 SQIVND (reference sequence). V dropped 3 bases and J dropped 3; count of bases not matched to a gene: 6. This CDR3 reads CASSIIGTGIYNEQFF. The CDR3 DNA sequence: TGTGCCAGTAGTATCATTGGGACAGGGATCTACAATGAGCAGTTCTTC.

This sequence joins TRBV29-1 and TRBJ2-3; 10 positions agree with TRBD2. The CDR3 has 13 amino acids. Germline V gives CDR1 SQVTM, CDR2 ANQGSEA. The ends lost 7 bases at V and 4 bases at J; junction bases unmatched: 5. For the CDR3, the DNA is TGCAGCGCACTGGGACTAGCGTCAGATACGCAGTATTTT. Amino acids: CSALGLASDTQYF.

The chain links TRBV21-1 to TRBJ1-6; TRBD1 is taken as the D call from the table, unchecked against the DNA. TRBV21-1 is listed as a pseudogene. The CDR3 runs to 14 residues. The DNA for the CDR3 is TGTGCCAGCAGCAAGGGACAGGGGCTTTCACCCCTCCACTTT. Protein product: CASSKGQGLSPLHF.

The chain links TRBV19 to TRBJ1-2; D is undetermined. V lost 10 bases and J lost 5, with 14 bases in between. The CDR3 sequence is 12 residues long. CDR1 is LNHDA and CDR2 is SQIVND in the germline V gene (reference sequence). Written as DNA, the CDR3 is TGTGCCACCGCGCCAGGAGGTTATGGCTACACCTTC. Its protein product is CATAPGGYGYTF. The full variable domain, its missing parts supplied by reference TRBV19 and TRBJ1-2, is DGGITQSPKYLFRKEGQNVTLSCEQNLNHDAMYWYRQDPGQGLRLIYYSQIVNDFQKGDIAEGYSVSREKKESFPLTVTSAQKNPTAFYLCATAPGGYGYTFGSGTRLTVV.

This chain connects TRBV2 to TRBJ1-5; D is perhaps TRBD1 (5 bases). V gave up 1 base and J gave up 8 bases, with 9 bases separating them. CDR1 and CDR2 from the germline V gene are SNHLY and FYNNEI. This CDR3 is built from 13 residues. DNA of the CDR3: TGTGCCAGCAGTGAAGAAGGGGAGGAGCCCCAGCATTTT. It encodes CASSEEGEEPQHF.

The chain links TRBV30 to TRBJ1-4; tentatively, D is TRBD1 (6 bases). Trimming left V 1 base short and J 2 bases short, with 11 bases between. Looked up from germline, CDR1 is GTSNPN and CDR2 is SVGIG (reference sequence). The CDR3 runs 15 residues. The CDR3 reads CAWSDTGITNEKLFF. The DNA for the CDR3 is TGTGCCTGGAGTGACACAGGGATTACTAATGAAAAACTGTTTTTT.

V gene TRBV9 combines with J gene TRBJ1-1; tentatively, D is TRBD1 (5 bases). Germline V gene lookup returns CDR1 SGDLS and CDR2 YYNGEE. This CDR3 contains 14 residues. The V and J ends lost 0 bases and 0 bases respectively, with 6 bases between them. The CDR3 DNA reads TGTGCCAGCAGCGTAGAACAGGTGAACACTGAAGCTTTCTTT. It specifies CASSVEQVNTEAFF.

This rearrangement joins TRBV28 to TRBJ1-2; TRBD1 matches 7 bases. CDR1 is MDHEN, CDR2 SYDVKM, per germline. V shed 3 bases, J shed 7 bases, and the junction held 8 bases outside the gene matches. The CDR3 totals 14 residues. For the CDR3, the DNA is TGTGCCAGCAGTTTCCCAGGTCAGGGGGGTGGCTACACCTTC. Translating it yields CASSFPGQGGGYTF.

The chain carries TRBV19 and TRBJ2-1, with TRBD2 matching over 15 bases. The V gene end was trimmed by 1 base and the J gene end by 2 bases; junction bases not matched to a gene: 9. The CDR3 is 20 residues long. From germline, CDR1 is LNHDA and CDR2 SQIVND (reference sequence). CDR3 sequence (DNA): TGTGCCAGTAGTATAGTTGGGGGGACTAGCGGGAGGTGGACCTACAATGAGCAGTTCTTC. It is translated as CASSIVGGTSGRWTYNEQFF.

This clone is a singleton in its sample. The chain joins TRBV19 to TRBJ1-1; tentative D call: TRBD1 (5 bases). This CDR3 has 15 amino acids. V lost 7 bases and J 2 bases, leaving 17 bases between the germline ends. Per germline, CDR1 LNHDA and CDR2 SQIVND (reference sequence). This CDR3 reads CASTPGHQGNTEAFF. The CDR3 DNA is TGTGCCAGTACCCCCGGACATCAGGGTAACACTGAAGCTTTCTTT.

This chain links TRBV18 with TRBJ2-3; 13 nucleotides line up with TRBD2. J was trimmed by 0 bases and V by 0 bases; bases with no gene match: 6. This CDR3 spans 19 amino acids. Germline V gives CDR1 KGHSH, CDR2 LQKENI. The CDR3 here is CASSPPLGLAGDSTDTQYF. Written as DNA, the CDR3 is TGTGCCAGCTCACCACCGCTAGGACTAGCGGGAGATAGCACAGATACGCAGTATTTT.

The chain links TRBV19 to TRBJ2-7; TRBD1 matches at 7 bases. The germline CDR1 and CDR2 sequences are LNHDA and SQIVND (reference sequence). V gave up 3 bases and J gave up 4 bases; unmatched junction bases: 6. This CDR3 region has 14 residues. The CDR3 here is CASSISGTAYEQYF. CDR3 nucleotide sequence: TGTGCCAGTAGTATCTCCGGGACAGCTTACGAGCAGTACTTC.

This clone was observed a few times. V and J are TRBV4-3 and TRBJ1-4; 10 bases agree with TRBD1. V was clipped by 0 bases and J by 7 bases; unmatched bases: 2. Germline assignment: CDR1 LGHNA and CDR2 YSLEER. This CDR3 region has 15 residues. DNA for the CDR3: TGCGCCAGCAGCCAAGATGGACAGGGGGGTGAAAAACTGTTTTTT. Translating gives CASSQDGQGGEKLFF.